The rows below give T cell receptor beta chains drawn from one sample of a study of CD8 T cells in ankylosing spondylitis. TCRdb re-analysed the 5' RACE reads in MiXCR, keeping a single row per CDR3 protein. Of 250,000 to 300,000 distinct CDR3 sequences listed, roughly 20% are singletons. The sample consisted of blood, either unsorted or a sorted T cell fraction (not recorded which). These receptor sequences come from a male donor with ankylosing spondylitis or in good health (not recorded which). Each CDR3 is given with its conserved first and last residue. The order of the fields is CDR3 length, clone size, D gene, V gene, J gene, CDR3 protein, CDR3 DNA. D genes are given only for firm matches. Size is stated for part of the rows, as once, few or many counts, or as a class when the clone is expanded.

cdr3_length: 13
clone_size: many
d_call: .
v_call: TRBV5-1
j_call: TRBJ1-1
cdr3_aa: CASSARGVPEAFF
cdr3_nt: TGCGCCAGCAGCGCCCGAGGAGTCCCTGAAGCTTTCTTT

cdr3_length: 15
clone_size: few
d_call: .
v_call: TRBV5-1
j_call: TRBJ2-6
cdr3_aa: CASSLEISGANVLTF
cdr3_nt: TGCGCCAGCAGCTTGGAGATCTCTGGGGCCAACGTCCTGACTTTC

cdr3_length: 14
clone_size: many
d_call: .
v_call: TRBV6-1
j_call: TRBJ2-3
cdr3_aa: CASRETGRTDTQYF
cdr3_nt: TGTGCCAGCAGGGAAACAGGGAGAACAGATACGCAGTATTTT

cdr3_length: 14
clone_size: .
d_call: .
v_call: TRBV5-1
j_call: TRBJ2-5
cdr3_aa: CASSLGVREETQYF
cdr3_nt: TGCGCCAGCAGCTTGGGGGTCAGGGAAGAGACCCAGTACTTC

cdr3_length: 16
clone_size: few
d_call: .
v_call: TRBV5-1
j_call: TRBJ1-1
cdr3_aa: CASSLNDRTGDPEAFF
cdr3_nt: TGCGCCAGCAGCCTAAACGACAGGACGGGGGACCCTGAAGCTTTCTTT

cdr3_length: 12
clone_size: .
d_call: .
v_call: TRBV9
j_call: TRBJ2-3
cdr3_aa: CASSVLTDTQYF
cdr3_nt: TGTGCCAGCAGCGTTCTTACAGATACGCAGTATTTT

cdr3_length: 14
clone_size: few
d_call: .
v_call: TRBV20-1
j_call: TRBJ1-3
cdr3_aa: CSARDRPSGNTIYF
cdr3_nt: TGCAGTGCTCGAGACCGACCCTCTGGAAACACCATATATTTT

cdr3_length: 14
clone_size: few
d_call: .
v_call: TRBV5-1
j_call: TRBJ2-5
cdr3_aa: CASSLFSKQETQYF
cdr3_nt: TGCGCCAGCAGCTTATTCAGCAAACAAGAGACCCAGTACTTC

cdr3_length: 13
clone_size: .
d_call: .
v_call: TRBV5-1
j_call: TRBJ1-3
cdr3_aa: CASSRSTGDTIYF
cdr3_nt: TGCGCCAGCAGCCGATCCACGGGTGACACCATATATTTT

cdr3_length: 14
clone_size: .
d_call: .
v_call: TRBV12-3/TRBV12-4
j_call: TRBJ1-2
cdr3_aa: CASRLHVANYGYTF
cdr3_nt: TGTGCCAGCAGATTACACGTAGCTAACTATGGCTACACCTTC

cdr3_length: 15
clone_size: few
d_call: TRBD2
v_call: TRBV14
j_call: TRBJ2-1
cdr3_aa: CASRRTSDSYNEQFF
cdr3_nt: TGTGCCAGCAGAAGAACTAGCGACTCCTACAATGAGCAGTTCTTC

cdr3_length: 13
clone_size: many
d_call: .
v_call: TRBV12-3/TRBV12-4
j_call: TRBJ2-2
cdr3_aa: CASSFLPDGELFF
cdr3_nt: TGTGCCAGCAGTTTTCTTCCCGACGGGGAGCTGTTTTTT

cdr3_length: 13
clone_size: .
d_call: .
v_call: TRBV6-1
j_call: TRBJ1-5
cdr3_aa: CASQENSNQPQHF
cdr3_nt: TGTGCCAGCCAAGAAAATAGCAATCAGCCCCAGCATTTT

cdr3_length: 14
clone_size: .
d_call: TRBD1
v_call: TRBV2
j_call: TRBJ2-2
cdr3_aa: CASSETGATGELFF
cdr3_nt: TGTGCCAGCAGTGAGACAGGGGCCACCGGGGAGCTGTTTTTT

cdr3_length: 12
clone_size: .
d_call: .
v_call: TRBV20-1
j_call: TRBJ2-2
cdr3_aa: CSAKPNTGELFF
cdr3_nt: TGCAGTGCTAAGCCCAACACCGGGGAGCTGTTTTTT

cdr3_length: 14
clone_size: few
d_call: .
v_call: TRBV12-3/TRBV12-4
j_call: TRBJ2-3
cdr3_aa: CASSLTGRTDTQYF
cdr3_nt: TGTGCCAGCAGTTTAACAGGGCGCACAGATACGCAGTATTTT

cdr3_length: 12
clone_size: .
d_call: .
v_call: TRBV10-1
j_call: TRBJ2-1
cdr3_aa: CASSDLGSEQFF
cdr3_nt: TGCGCCAGCAGTGACCTGGGGAGTGAGCAGTTCTTC

cdr3_length: 16
clone_size: .
d_call: .
v_call: TRBV7-6
j_call: TRBJ1-3
cdr3_aa: CASSLARLSSGNTIYF
cdr3_nt: TGTGCCAGCAGCTTAGCGCGCCTCAGCTCTGGAAACACCATATATTTT

cdr3_length: 16
clone_size: .
d_call: TRBD2
v_call: TRBV20-1
j_call: TRBJ2-1
cdr3_aa: CSAPSLAGRGLNEQFF
cdr3_nt: TGCAGTGCCCCCTCACTAGCGGGTAGGGGCCTCAATGAGCAGTTCTTC

cdr3_length: 14
clone_size: few
d_call: .
v_call: TRBV5-1
j_call: TRBJ1-1
cdr3_aa: CASSLFGRNTEAFF
cdr3_nt: TGCGCCAGCAGCTTGTTCGGCCGGAACACTGAAGCTTTCTTT

cdr3_length: 15
clone_size: .
d_call: TRBD1
v_call: TRBV27
j_call: TRBJ2-2
cdr3_aa: CASRLQGSNTGELFF
cdr3_nt: TGTGCCAGCAGACTACAGGGGTCAAACACCGGGGAGCTGTTTTTT

cdr3_length: 16
clone_size: .
d_call: .
v_call: TRBV7-8
j_call: TRBJ1-2
cdr3_aa: CASSSRPGTSNYGYTF
cdr3_nt: TGTGCCAGCAGCTCCCGACCCGGGACCTCAAACTATGGCTACACCTTC

cdr3_length: 18
clone_size: few
d_call: TRBD1
v_call: TRBV4-2
j_call: TRBJ2-2
cdr3_aa: CASSQRGQGAGATGELFF
cdr3_nt: TGTGCCAGCAGCCAAAGAGGACAGGGGGCCGGGGCCACCGGGGAGCTGTTTTTT

cdr3_length: 13
clone_size: .
d_call: .
v_call: TRBV20-1
j_call: TRBJ1-1
cdr3_aa: CSAPHPGNTEAFF
cdr3_nt: TGCAGTGCCCCCCACCCGGGGAACACTGAAGCTTTCTTT

cdr3_length: 17
clone_size: many
d_call: TRBD2
v_call: TRBV20-1
j_call: TRBJ2-1
cdr3_aa: CSARRLAGANSYNEQFF
cdr3_nt: TGCAGTGCTAGGAGACTAGCGGGGGCCAACTCCTACAATGAGCAGTTCTTC